This TCR beta chain appears in the sequencing data of a study of a mutant IDH1 vaccine in newly diagnosed glioma. Clones were read by immunoSEQ multiplex PCR, and TCRdb kept only the in-frame ones, dropping some. The sample contains roughly 35,000 clones, 70% to 90% of which appear only once. Turning to this clone: As yet, its antigen is unknown.

Notes on the study in general: Across multiple MHC alleles, around 92% of patients had vaccine-induced responses.

The CDR3 is 15 residues long. The trim removed 7 bases at V and 4 bases at J, leaving 11 bases unmatched. Germline CDR1 SNHLY, CDR2 FYNNEI. Time point: baseline, week 1 (first vaccination visit). This sample's treatment: pre-vaccination baseline after standard-of-care therapy. This clonotype was sampled from a woman aged 40 to 49 with glioma. This specimen consisted of PBMCs, obtained from a glioma patient treated with radiotherapy, temozolomide or both. J is TRBJ2-7 and V is TRBV2; 9 bases fit TRBD1. CDR3 protein: CASTPGGQGIYEQYF. The CDR3 DNA follows: TGTGCCAGCACCCCTGGGGGACAGGGCATATACGAGCAGTACTTC.